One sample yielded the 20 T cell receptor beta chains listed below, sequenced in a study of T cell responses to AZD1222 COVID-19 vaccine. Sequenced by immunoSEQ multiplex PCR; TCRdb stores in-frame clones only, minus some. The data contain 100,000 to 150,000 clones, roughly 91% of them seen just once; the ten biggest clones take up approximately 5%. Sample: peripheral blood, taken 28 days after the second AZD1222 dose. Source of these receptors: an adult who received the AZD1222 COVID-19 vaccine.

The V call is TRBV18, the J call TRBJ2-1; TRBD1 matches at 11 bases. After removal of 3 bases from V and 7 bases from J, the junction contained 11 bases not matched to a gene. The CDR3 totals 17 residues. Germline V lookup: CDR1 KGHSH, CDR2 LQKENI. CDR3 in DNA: TGTGCCAGCTCACCGATATCCGGGACAGGGGGTAGAAATGAGCAGTTCTTC. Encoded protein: CASSPISGTGGRNEQFF.

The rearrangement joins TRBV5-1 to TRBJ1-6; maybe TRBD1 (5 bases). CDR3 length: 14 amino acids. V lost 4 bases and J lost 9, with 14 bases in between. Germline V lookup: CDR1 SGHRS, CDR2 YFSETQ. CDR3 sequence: CASSPDMRGSPLHF. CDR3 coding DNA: TGCGCCAGCAGCCCCGACATGAGGGGTTCACCCCTCCACTTT.

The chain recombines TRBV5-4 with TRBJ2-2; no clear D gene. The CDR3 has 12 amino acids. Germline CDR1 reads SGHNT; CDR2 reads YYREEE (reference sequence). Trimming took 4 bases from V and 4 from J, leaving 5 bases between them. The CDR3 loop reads CASSRPTGELFF. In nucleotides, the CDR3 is TGTGCCAGCAGCAGGCCCACCGGGGAGCTGTTTTTT.

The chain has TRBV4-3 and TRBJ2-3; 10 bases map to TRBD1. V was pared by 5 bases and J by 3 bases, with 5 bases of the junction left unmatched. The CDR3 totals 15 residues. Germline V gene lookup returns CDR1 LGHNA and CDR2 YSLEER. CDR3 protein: CASSRQGALTDTQYF. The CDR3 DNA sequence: TGCGCCAGCAGCAGACAGGGGGCCTTGACAGATACGCAGTATTTT.

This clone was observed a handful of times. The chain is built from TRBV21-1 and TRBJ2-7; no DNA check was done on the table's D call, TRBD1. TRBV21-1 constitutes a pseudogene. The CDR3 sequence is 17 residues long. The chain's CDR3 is CASSTQGNRDRCYEQYF. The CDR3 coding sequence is TGTGCCAGCAGCACCCAAGGGAACCGGGACAGGTGTTACGAGCAGTACTTC.

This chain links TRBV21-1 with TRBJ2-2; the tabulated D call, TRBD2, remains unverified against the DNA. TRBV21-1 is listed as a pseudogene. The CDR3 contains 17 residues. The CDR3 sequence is CASSKKVAGGEVGELFF. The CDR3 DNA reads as TGTGCCAGCAGCAAAAAAGTAGCGGGAGGAGAAGTCGGGGAGCTGTTTTTT.

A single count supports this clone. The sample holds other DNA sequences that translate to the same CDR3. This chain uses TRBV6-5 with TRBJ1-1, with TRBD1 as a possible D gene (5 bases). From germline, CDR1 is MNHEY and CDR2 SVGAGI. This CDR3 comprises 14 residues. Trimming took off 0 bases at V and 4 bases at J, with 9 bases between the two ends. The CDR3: CASSYSGRGTEAFF. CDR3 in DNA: TGTGCCAGCAGTTACTCGGGACGGGGCACTGAAGCTTTCTTT.

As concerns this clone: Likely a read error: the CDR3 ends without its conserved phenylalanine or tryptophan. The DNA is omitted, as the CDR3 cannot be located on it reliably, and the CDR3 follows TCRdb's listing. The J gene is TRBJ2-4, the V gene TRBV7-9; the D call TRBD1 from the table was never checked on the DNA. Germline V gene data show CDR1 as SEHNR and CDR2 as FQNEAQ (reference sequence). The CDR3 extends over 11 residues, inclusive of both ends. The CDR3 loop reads CASSLSGQGAR.

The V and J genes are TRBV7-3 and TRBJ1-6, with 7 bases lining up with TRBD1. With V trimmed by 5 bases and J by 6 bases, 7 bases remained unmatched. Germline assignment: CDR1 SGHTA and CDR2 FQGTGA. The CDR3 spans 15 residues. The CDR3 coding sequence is TGTGCCAGCAGCCTCGGGCAGGGGGGTAATTCACCCCTCCACTTT. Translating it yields CASSLGQGGNSPLHF.

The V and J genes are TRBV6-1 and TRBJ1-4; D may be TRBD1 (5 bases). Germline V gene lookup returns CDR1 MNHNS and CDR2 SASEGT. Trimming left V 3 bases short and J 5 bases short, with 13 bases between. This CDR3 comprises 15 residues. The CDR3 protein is CASSDTGRANEKLFF. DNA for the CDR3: TGTGCCAGCAGTGATACTGGCAGGGCGAATGAAAAACTGTTTTTT.

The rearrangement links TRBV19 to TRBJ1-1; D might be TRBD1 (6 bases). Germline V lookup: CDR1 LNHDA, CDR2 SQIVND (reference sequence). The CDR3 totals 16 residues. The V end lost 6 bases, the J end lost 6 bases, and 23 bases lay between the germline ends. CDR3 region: CASRPTPATGRPEAFF. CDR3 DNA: TGTGCCAGTAGGCCAACCCCAGCTACAGGGAGACCTGAAGCTTTCTTT.

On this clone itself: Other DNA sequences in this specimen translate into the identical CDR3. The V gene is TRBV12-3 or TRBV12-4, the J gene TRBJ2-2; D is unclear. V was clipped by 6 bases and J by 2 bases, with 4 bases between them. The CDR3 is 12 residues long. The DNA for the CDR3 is TGTGCCAGCAGCCTTAACACCGGGGAGCTGTTTTTT. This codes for CASSLNTGELFF.

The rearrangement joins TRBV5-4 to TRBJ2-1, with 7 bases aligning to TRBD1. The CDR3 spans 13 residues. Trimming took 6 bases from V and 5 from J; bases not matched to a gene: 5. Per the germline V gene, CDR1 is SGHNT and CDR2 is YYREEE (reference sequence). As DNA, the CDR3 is TGTGCCAGCAAGGTGGGACAGAACAATGAGCAGTTCTTC. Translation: CASKVGQNNEQFF. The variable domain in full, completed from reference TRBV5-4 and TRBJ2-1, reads ETGVTQSPTHLIKTRGQQVTLRCSSQSGHNTVSWYQQALGQGPQFIFQYYREEENGRGNFPPRFSGLQFPNYSSELNVNALELDDSALYLCASKVGQNNEQFFGPGTRLTVL.

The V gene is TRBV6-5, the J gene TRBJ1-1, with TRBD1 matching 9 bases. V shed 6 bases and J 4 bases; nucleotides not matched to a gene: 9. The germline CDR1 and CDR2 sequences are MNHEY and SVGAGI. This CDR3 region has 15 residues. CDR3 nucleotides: TGTGCCAGCAGCGGGACAGGGAGGGATAGCACTGAAGCTTTCTTT. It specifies CASSGTGRDSTEAFF.

In DNA form, the CDR3 reads TGTGCCGTCGGAACCCGAGGGGATCAGCCCCAGCATTTT. Translation: CAVGTRGDQPQHF. This chain links TRBV10-3 with TRBJ1-5; possible D gene TRBD1, 5 bases. In germline, CDR1 is ENHRY, CDR2 SYGVKD. V lost 11 bases, J lost 5 bases, and 16 bases lay in between. CDR3 length: 13 amino acids.

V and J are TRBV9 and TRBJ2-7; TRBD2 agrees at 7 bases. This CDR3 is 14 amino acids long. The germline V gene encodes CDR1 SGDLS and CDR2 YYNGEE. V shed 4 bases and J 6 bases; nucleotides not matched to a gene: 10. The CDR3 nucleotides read TGTGCCAGCAGCCCTAGCGGTCAGTGGGGCGAGCAGTACTTC. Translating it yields CASSPSGQWGEQYF. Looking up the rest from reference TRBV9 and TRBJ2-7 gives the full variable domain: DSGVTQTPKHLITATGQRVTLRCSPRSGDLSVYWYQQSLDQGLQFLIQYYNGEERAKGNILERFSAQQFPDLHSELNLSSLELGDSALYFCASSPSGQWGEQYFGPGTRLTVT.

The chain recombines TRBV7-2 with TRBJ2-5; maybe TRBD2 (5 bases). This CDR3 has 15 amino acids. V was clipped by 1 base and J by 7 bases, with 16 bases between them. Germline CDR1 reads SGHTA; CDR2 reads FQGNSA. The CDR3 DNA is TGTGCCAGCAGCTTAGTAACGGGAACCGAAGTGACCCAGTACTTC. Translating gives CASSLVTGTEVTQYF.

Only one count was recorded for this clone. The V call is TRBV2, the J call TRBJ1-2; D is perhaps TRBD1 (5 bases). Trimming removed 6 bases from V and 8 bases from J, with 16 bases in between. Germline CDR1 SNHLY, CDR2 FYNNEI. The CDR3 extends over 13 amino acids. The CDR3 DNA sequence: TGTGCCAGCAGGGAATCCCGACAGCAGGGCTACACCTTC. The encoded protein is CASRESRQQGYTF.

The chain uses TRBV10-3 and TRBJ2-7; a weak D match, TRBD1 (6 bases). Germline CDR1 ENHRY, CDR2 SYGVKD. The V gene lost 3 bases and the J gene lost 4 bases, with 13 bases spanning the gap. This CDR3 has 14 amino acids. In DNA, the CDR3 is TGTGCCATCAGTGAAGGCCAGGGGATTTACGAGCAGTACTTC. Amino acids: CAISEGQGIYEQYF.

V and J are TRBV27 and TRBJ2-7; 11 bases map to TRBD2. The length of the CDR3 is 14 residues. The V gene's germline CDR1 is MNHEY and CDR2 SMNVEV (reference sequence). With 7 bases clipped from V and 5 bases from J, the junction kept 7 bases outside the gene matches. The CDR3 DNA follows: TGTGCCAGCACAACCGGACTAGCGGGCCACGAGCAGTACTTC. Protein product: CASTTGLAGHEQYF.